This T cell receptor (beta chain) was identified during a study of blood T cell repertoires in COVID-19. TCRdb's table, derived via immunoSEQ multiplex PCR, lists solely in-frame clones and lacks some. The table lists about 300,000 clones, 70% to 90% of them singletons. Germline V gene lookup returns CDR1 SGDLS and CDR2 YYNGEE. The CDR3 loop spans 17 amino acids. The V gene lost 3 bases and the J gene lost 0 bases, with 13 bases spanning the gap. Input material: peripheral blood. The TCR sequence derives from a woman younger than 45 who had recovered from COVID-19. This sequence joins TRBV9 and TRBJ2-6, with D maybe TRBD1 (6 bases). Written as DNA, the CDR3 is TGTGCCAGCAGCGCGGGACACGACTCCTCTGGGGCCAACGTCCTGACTTTC. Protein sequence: CASSAGHDSSGANVLTF.